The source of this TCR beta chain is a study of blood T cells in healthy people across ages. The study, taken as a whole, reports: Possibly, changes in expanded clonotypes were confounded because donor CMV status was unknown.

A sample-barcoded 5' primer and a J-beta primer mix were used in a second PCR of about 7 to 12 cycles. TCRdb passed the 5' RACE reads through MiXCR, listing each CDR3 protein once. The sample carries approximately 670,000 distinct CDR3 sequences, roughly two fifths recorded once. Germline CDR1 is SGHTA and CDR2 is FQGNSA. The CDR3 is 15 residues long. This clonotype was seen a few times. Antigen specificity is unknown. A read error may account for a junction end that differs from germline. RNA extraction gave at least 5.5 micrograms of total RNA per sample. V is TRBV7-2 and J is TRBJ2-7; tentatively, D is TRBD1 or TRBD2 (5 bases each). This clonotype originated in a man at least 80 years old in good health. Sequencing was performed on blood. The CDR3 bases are TGCGCCAGCAGCTTAGCGCCGGGGCTACCCTACGAGCAGTACTTC. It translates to CASSLAPGLPYEQYF.